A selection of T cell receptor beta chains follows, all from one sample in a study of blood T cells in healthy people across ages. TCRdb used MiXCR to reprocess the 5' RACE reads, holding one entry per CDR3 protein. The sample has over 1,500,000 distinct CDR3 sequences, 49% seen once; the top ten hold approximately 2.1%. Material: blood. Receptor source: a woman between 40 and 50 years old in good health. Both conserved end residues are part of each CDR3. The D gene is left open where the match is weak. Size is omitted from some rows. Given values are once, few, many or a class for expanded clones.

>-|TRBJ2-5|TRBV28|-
CASSTRGETEGETQYF
TGTGCCAGCAGCACAAGGGGGGAAACCGAGGGGGAGACCCAGTACTTC
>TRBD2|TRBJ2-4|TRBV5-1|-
CASSFSSAGGLSTKNIQYF
TGCGCCAGCAGCTTTTCGTCAGCGGGGGGGCTAAGTACCAAAAACATTCAGTACTTC
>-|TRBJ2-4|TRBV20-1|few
CSARVGQGIKYIQYF
TGCAGTGCTAGAGTAGGTCAGGGTATCAAGTACATTCAGTACTTC
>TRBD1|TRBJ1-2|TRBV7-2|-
CASSPGGQPNYGYTF
TGTGCCAGCAGCCCCGGGGGACAGCCGAACTATGGCTACACCTTC
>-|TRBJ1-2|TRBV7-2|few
CASSLGRGSESGYTF
TGTGCCAGCAGCTTAGGGCGGGGGTCAGAAAGTGGCTACACCTTC
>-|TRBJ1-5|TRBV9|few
CASSVGKSNQPQHF
TGTGCCAGCAGCGTAGGGAAAAGCAATCAGCCCCAGCATTTT
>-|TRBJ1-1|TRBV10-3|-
CAISGTVPNTEAFF
TGTGCCATCAGTGGGACTGTCCCAAACACTGAAGCTTTCTTT
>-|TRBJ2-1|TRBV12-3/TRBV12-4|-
CASSGPGASNNEQFF
TGTGCCAGCAGTGGCCCCGGGGCGTCCAACAATGAGCAGTTCTTC
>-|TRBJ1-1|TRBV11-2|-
CATKGTGTEAFF
TGTGCCACTAAAGGGACGGGGACTGAAGCTTTCTTT
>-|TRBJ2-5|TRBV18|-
CASSLGQHLVQETQYF
TGTGCCAGCTCACTCGGACAACACCTTGTCCAAGAGACCCAGTACTTC
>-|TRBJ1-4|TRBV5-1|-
CASSIRGSGEKLFF
TGCGCCAGCAGCATCAGGGGATCGGGCGAAAAACTGTTTTTT
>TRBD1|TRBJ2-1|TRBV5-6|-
CASSLGQGIYSSYNEQFF
TGTGCCAGCAGCTTGGGACAGGGGATATACAGCTCCTACAATGAGCAGTTCTTC
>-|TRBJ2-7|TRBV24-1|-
CATSDSGREQYF
TGTGCCACCAGTGATTCAGGTCGCGAGCAGTACTTC
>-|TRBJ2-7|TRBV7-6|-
CASSYKLGGSSYEQYF
TGTGCCAGCAGCTATAAGCTAGGGGGAAGCTCCTACGAGCAGTACTTC
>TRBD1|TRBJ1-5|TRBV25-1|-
CASSDHSGTGWGQPQHF
TGTGCCAGCAGTGATCATTCCGGGACAGGGTGGGGCCAGCCCCAGCATTTT
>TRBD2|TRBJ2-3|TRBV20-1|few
CSVTGGWTSGGKFTDTQYF
TGCAGTGTTACGGGAGGTTGGACTAGCGGGGGGAAATTTACAGATACGCAGTATTTT
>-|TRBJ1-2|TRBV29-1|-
CSVEPSSGYGYTF
TGCAGCGTTGAACCGAGCAGCGGGTATGGCTACACCTTC
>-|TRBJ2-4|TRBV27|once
CASSFWSSSNIQYF
TGTGCCAGCAGTTTCTGGTCTTCCTCAAACATTCAGTACTTC
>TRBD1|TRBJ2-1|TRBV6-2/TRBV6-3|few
CASSLRQGIYNEQFF
TGTGCCAGCAGTCTACGACAGGGGATTTACAATGAGCAGTTCTTC
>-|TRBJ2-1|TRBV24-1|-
CATSDSGEEQFF
TGTGCCACCAGTGATTCGGGGGAAGAGCAGTTCTTC
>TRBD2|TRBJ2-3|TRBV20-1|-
CSALGLAPDTQYF
TGCAGTGCTCTGGGACTAGCCCCAGATACGCAGTATTTT
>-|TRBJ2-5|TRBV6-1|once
CASREWEETQYF
TGTGCCAGCAGGGAGTGGGAAGAGACCCAGTACTTC
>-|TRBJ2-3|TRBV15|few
CATSRDPAGDTQYF
TGTGCCACCAGTAGAGATCCGGCCGGGGATACGCAGTATTTT
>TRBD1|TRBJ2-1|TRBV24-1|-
CATQGANSYNEQFF
TGTGCCACCCAGGGGGCCAACTCCTACAATGAGCAGTTCTTC
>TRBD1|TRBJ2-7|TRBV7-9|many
CASSPRDRGFYEQYF
TGCGCCAGCAGCCCCCGGGACAGGGGATTCTACGAGCAGTACTTC
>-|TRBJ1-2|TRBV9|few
CASSRWTDAGRVYGYTF
TGTGCCAGCAGTAGATGGACAGACGCCGGCCGGGTCTATGGCTACACCTTC
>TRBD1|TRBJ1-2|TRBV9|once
CASSVAVERSGTAAFNDGYTF
TGTGCCAGCAGCGTAGCCGTAGAGCGATCCGGGACAGCCGCCTTTAACGATGGCTACACCTTC
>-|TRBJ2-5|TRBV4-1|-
CASSQRLTARKETQYF
TGCGCCAGCAGCCAAAGATTGACAGCGAGGAAAGAGACCCAGTACTTC
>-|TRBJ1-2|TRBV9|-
CASSGLGGGAIGYTF
TGTGCCAGCAGCGGTCTCGGAGGGGGGGCTATAGGCTACACCTTC
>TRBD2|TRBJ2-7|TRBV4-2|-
CASSQEDSGASYEQYF
TGTGCCAGCAGCCAAGAGGATAGCGGGGCCTCCTACGAGCAGTACTTC
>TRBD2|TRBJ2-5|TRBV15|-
CATSRHSTGGAETQYF
TGTGCCACCAGCAGGCACTCAACGGGGGGGGCAGAGACCCAGTACTTC
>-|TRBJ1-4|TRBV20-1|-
CSATFNEKLFF
TGCAGTGCTACGTTTAATGAAAAACTGTTTTTT
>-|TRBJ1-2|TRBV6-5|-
CASSGVGFSGYTF
TGTGCCAGCAGCGGCGTAGGTTTTTCTGGCTACACCTTC
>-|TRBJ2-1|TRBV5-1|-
CASETKGASINEQFF
TGCGCCAGCGAGACGAAAGGGGCGTCCATCAATGAGCAGTTCTTC
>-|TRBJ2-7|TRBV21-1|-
CASSKATRDYEQYF
TGTGCCAGCAGCAAAGCCACCAGGGATTACGAGCAGTACTTC
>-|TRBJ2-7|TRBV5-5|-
CASSRDTGTSGYEQYF
TGTGCCAGCAGCCGAGATACCGGGACTTCGGGCTACGAGCAGTACTTC
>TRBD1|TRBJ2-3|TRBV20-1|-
CSAPPTGGTDTQYF
TGCAGTGCTCCCCCTACAGGGGGGACAGATACGCAGTATTTT
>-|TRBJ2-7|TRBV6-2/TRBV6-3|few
CASSYSFRNYEQYF
TGTGCCAGCAGTTACTCGTTCAGAAACTACGAGCAGTACTTC
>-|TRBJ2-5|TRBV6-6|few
CASSYSGAWGETQYF
TGTGCCAGCAGTTACTCAGGGGCGTGGGGGGAGACCCAGTACTTC
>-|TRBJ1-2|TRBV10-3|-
CAISELANYGYTF
TGTGCCATCAGTGAGTTAGCTAACTATGGCTACACCTTC
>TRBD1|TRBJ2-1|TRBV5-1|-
CASSLQGQGIRQFF
TGCGCCAGCAGCCTCCAAGGACAGGGAATCAGGCAGTTCTTC
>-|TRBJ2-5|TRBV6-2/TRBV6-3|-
CASVIGRQYQETQYF
TGTGCCAGCGTAATAGGACGGCAGTACCAAGAGACCCAGTACTTC
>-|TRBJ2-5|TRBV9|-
CASSVFSQGGETQYF
TGTGCCAGCAGCGTATTTTCCCAGGGCGGTGAGACCCAGTACTTC